One sample yielded the 10 T cell receptor beta chains listed below, sequenced in a study of blood T cell repertoires in COVID-19. Sequencing was performed with immunoSEQ multiplex PCR; in TCRdb, only in-frame clones are kept and a portion is missing. The table records fewer than 250,000 clones, 90% of them present only once. Sequencing was carried out using PBMCs or T cells enriched from blood (not recorded which). The receptors stem from a man aged 25 to 45 who had been exposed to COVID-19.

The V gene is TRBV25-1, the J gene TRBJ1-2, with 9 nucleotides matching TRBD1. CDR1 and CDR2 (germline): MGHDK, SYGVNS. The CDR3 is made up of 14 amino acids. V gave up 3 bases and J gave up 6 bases; unmatched junction bases: 5. Here the CDR3 reads CASSDPGTGNGYTF. The CDR3 region has the DNA TGTGCCAGCAGTGATCCCGGGACAGGGAATGGCTACACCTTC.

The V call is TRBV19, the J call TRBJ1-1; D gene unclear. Germline loops: CDR1 LNHDA, CDR2 SQIVND (reference sequence). Trimming took off 2 bases at V and 0 bases at J, with 19 bases between the two ends. The CDR3 sequence is 18 residues long. CDR3 protein: CASSIPGLLEGMNTEAFF. CDR3 in DNA: TGTGCCAGTAGTATACCCGGCCTCCTGGAGGGAATGAACACTGAAGCTTTCTTT.

This clone was seen only a few times. The chain employs TRBV2 and TRBJ1-1, with a weak D call TRBD1 (6 bases). This CDR3 is 14 amino acids long. Trimming pared 5 bases from V and 3 bases from J, leaving 13 bases between. The germline V gene has CDR1 SNHLY and CDR2 FYNNEI. The CDR3 DNA follows: TGTGCCAGCAGTAAGACCCCAGGGGACACTGAAGCTTTCTTT. It specifies CASSKTPGDTEAFF.

V is TRBV5-4 and J is TRBJ2-7; D is perhaps TRBD1 (5 bases). Germline V lookup: CDR1 SGHNT, CDR2 YYREEE (reference sequence). CDR3 length equals 14 residues. V lost 4 bases, J lost 1 base, and 12 bases lay in between. CDR3 bases: TGTGCCAGCAGCCAGGGATCAAATTCCTACGAGCAGTACTTC. Amino acid sequence: CASSQGSNSYEQYF.

This clone was observed once. The J gene is TRBJ2-3, the V gene TRBV28; unclear D gene. Looked up from germline, CDR1 is MDHEN and CDR2 is SYDVKM. The CDR3 is made up of 13 amino acids. Between the trimmed V and J ends, which lost 3 bases and 2 bases, there was a span of 6 bases. The CDR3 coding sequence is TGTGCCAGCAGTTTTAGCACCACAGATACGCAGTATTTT. Protein: CASSFSTTDTQYF. The full variable domain, in which reference TRBV28 and TRBJ2-3 provide the parts outside the CDR3, is DVKVTQSSRYLVKRTGEKVFLECVQDMDHENMFWYRQDPGLGLRLIYFSYDVKMKEKGDIPEGYSVSREKKERFSLILESASTNQTSMYLCASSFSTTDTQYFGPGTRLTVL.

The CDR3 reads CASSAQGAENQPQHF. CDR3 bases: TGTGCCAGCAGCGCACAGGGGGCGGAAAATCAGCCCCAGCATTTT. The chain recombines TRBV9 with TRBJ1-5; the match to TRBD1 covers 9 bases. V lost 3 bases and J lost 4; bases outside the gene matches: 5. This CDR3 region has 15 residues. Germline V lookup: CDR1 SGDLS, CDR2 YYNGEE.

This clone appeared once. The V call is TRBV3-1 (or the pseudogene TRBV3-2), the J call TRBJ1-2; 8 nucleotides agree with TRBD1. The junction had 6 bases not matched to a gene; V was cut back by 0 bases and J by 6 bases. The CDR3 is made up of 15 amino acids. Germline V gene sequence: CDR1 LGHDT, CDR2 YNNKEL (reference sequence). The CDR3 reads CASSQDQQGANGYTF. The CDR3 DNA follows: TGTGCCAGCAGCCAAGATCAGCAGGGGGCGAATGGCTACACCTTC.

The rearrangement uses TRBV4-3 and TRBJ2-2; 15 nucleotides align to TRBD2. CDR3 length equals 20 residues. The germline gives CDR1 LGHNA, CDR2 YSLEER. V was pared by 1 base and J by 1 base, with 7 bases of the junction left unmatched. CDR3 region: CASSQGLGLAGGLNTGELFF. CDR3 sequence (DNA): TGCGCCAGCAGCCAAGGATTGGGACTAGCGGGGGGTCTGAACACCGGGGAGCTGTTTTTT.

The chain links TRBV7-9 to TRBJ1-1; 7 positions match TRBD1. V trimming: 3 bases; J trimming: 8 bases; junction bases outside the gene matches: 6. The germline gives CDR1 SEHNR, CDR2 FQNEAQ (reference sequence). The CDR3 consists of 13 residues. The CDR3: CASSFNRGLEAFF. CDR3 coding DNA: TGTGCCAGCAGCTTCAACAGGGGCCTAGAAGCTTTCTTT.

V is TRBV3-1 (or the pseudogene TRBV3-2) and J is TRBJ1-2, with 7 nucleotides matching TRBD1. The CDR3 has 14 residues. Per germline, CDR1 LGHDT and CDR2 YNNKEL (reference sequence). V lost 2 bases to trimming and J lost 4 bases; unmatched junction nucleotides: 4. CDR3 sequence: CASSQTDRRYGYTF. Written as DNA, the CDR3 is TGTGCCAGCAGCCAAACGGACAGGCGCTATGGCTACACCTTC.